This TCR beta chain was sequenced in a study of blood T cell repertoires in COVID-19. Study as a whole: Samples taken during acute and convalescent COVID-19 were collected in the United States, Italy and Spain. Nucleic acid was either cDNA or gDNA, and it came from T cells, B-cell-depleted T cells, or PBMCs.

This clone is a singleton in its sample. In the authors' methods: Amplification with reference gene primers provided the estimates of nucleated cell counts. Here immunoSEQ multiplex PCR was the method, and the copy in TCRdb shows in-frame clones only, minus some. That table is the source of V, J and clone size, and D and trimming were worked out from the DNA. The table lists some 60,000 clones, 91% of them singletons. CDR3 length: 13 amino acids. Losses at the gene ends were 1 base for V and 10 bases for J; bases not matched to a gene: 2. The germline CDR1 and CDR2 sequences are MNHEY and SMNVEV (reference sequence).

Material: peripheral blood. This receptor was taken from a man aged 55 to 69 with acute or convalescent COVID-19. V usage is TRBV27 and J usage is TRBJ1-1; 11 bases agree with TRBD1. The CDR3 sequence: CASSLLDRGRAFF. In DNA form, the CDR3 reads TGTGCCAGCAGTTTATTGGACAGGGGGCGAGCTTTCTTT.